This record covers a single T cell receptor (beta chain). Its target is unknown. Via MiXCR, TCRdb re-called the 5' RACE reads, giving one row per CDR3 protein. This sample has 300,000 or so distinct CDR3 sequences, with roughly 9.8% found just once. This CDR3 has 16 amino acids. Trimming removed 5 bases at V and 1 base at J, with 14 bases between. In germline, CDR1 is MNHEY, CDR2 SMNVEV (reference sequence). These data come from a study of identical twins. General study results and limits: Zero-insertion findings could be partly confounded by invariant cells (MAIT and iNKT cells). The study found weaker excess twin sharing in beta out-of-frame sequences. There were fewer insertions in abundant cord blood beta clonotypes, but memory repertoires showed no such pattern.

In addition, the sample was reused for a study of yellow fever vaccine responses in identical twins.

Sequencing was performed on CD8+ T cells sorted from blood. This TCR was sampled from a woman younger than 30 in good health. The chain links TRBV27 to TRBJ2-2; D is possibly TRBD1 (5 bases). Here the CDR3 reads CASSPYLTENTGELFF. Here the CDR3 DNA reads TGTGCCAGCAGTCCCTACCTGACAGAGAACACCGGGGAGCTGTTTTTT.